The rows below give T cell receptor beta chains drawn from one sample of a study of T cells in Graves' hyperthyroidism and ophthalmopathy. TCRdb re-derived calls from the multiplex PCR reads in MiXCR, one entry per CDR3 protein. The table lists a few hundred thousand distinct CDR3 sequences, roughly 18% of them singletons. The sequenced material came from blood. These receptor sequences come from a woman in her late teens or twenties with Graves' ophthalmopathy. Both conserved end residues are trimmed from each CDR3.

V: TRBV7-2; length: 14; CDR3: ASSSTGTSVNNEQF
V: TRBV20-1; length: 13; CDR3: SATRTSGSLETQY
V: TRBV28; length: 13; CDR3: ASSLGDRGYEKLF
V: TRBV5-1; length: 14; CDR3: ASSLGGQSRGDEQY
V: TRBV7-8; length: 12; CDR3: ASSNRDRTTEAF
V: TRBV20-1; length: 12; CDR3: SARLGQLNTEAF
V: TRBV19; length: 14; CDR3: ASSQHLDRRANEQF
V: TRBV20-1; length: 12; CDR3: SATTSGARNEQF
V: TRBV19; length: 12; CDR3: ASSFSGEVREAF
V: TRBV2; length: 14; CDR3: ASSWTGVIYNSPLH
V: TRBV27; length: 12; CDR3: ASSSRGGHQPQH
V: TRBV4-1; length: 15; CDR3: ASSSAHSGTGVPKQY
V: TRBV6-2/TRBV6-3; length: 12; CDR3: ASSYGGVSYEQY
V: TRBV11-2; length: 10; CDR3: ASSWVSYEQY
V: TRBV11-2; length: 12; CDR3: ASSPIKDRHGYT
V: TRBV3-1; length: 12; CDR3: ASSQMDVRTEAF
V: TRBV5-8; length: 12; CDR3: ASSAGHLGETQY
V: TRBV28; length: 10; CDR3: ASSNPPFPQH
V: TRBV7-6; length: 12; CDR3: ASSAGVAGYEQY
V: TRBV6-1; length: 12; CDR3: ASVRYRGDTEAF
V: TRBV29-1; length: 13; CDR3: SVVPWQGVPYEQY
V: TRBV28; length: 13; CDR3: ASSFPRTGYYEQY
V: TRBV12-3/TRBV12-4; length: 13; CDR3: ASSSNPEQWNTIY
V: TRBV20-1; length: 12; CDR3: SARSVQSSYEQY
V: TRBV20-1; length: 11; CDR3: SAIGGGLNGYT
V: TRBV28; length: 12; CDR3: ASTWDRVEETQY
V: TRBV10-3; length: 15; CDR3: AISESGQGAYQETQY
V: TRBV29-1; length: 9; CDR3: SVGWRSPLH
V: TRBV27; length: 12; CDR3: ASSLLGQIYEQY
V: TRBV6-1; length: 14; CDR3: ASSEPGLGGGYGYT
V: TRBV6-4; length: 12; CDR3: ASKFVSADTEAF
V: TRBV12-3/TRBV12-4; length: 16; CDR3: ASRPTGDGGASPGELF
V: TRBV20-1; length: 14; CDR3: SARGPGQGLNTEAF
V: TRBV12-3/TRBV12-4; length: 13; CDR3: ASTSMGQFDNEQF
V: TRBV28; length: 12; CDR3: ASTPREGRYEQY
V: TRBV20-1; length: 13; CDR3: SARDLAVSNQPQH
V: TRBV29-1; length: 12; CDR3: SVEVSLGQETQY
V: TRBV7-6; length: 14; CDR3: ASSLEASGVADTQY
V: TRBV9; length: 14; CDR3: ASSVGLAGDYNEQF
V: TRBV27; length: 11; CDR3: ASSLYRGYEQY
V: TRBV27; length: 12; CDR3: ASGQAGGYNEQF
V: TRBV30; length: 14; CDR3: AWTEPTGTGSYEQY
V: TRBV28; length: 13; CDR3: ASSLSGGRTYEQY
V: TRBV29-1; length: 12; CDR3: SVGGSPEIYEQY